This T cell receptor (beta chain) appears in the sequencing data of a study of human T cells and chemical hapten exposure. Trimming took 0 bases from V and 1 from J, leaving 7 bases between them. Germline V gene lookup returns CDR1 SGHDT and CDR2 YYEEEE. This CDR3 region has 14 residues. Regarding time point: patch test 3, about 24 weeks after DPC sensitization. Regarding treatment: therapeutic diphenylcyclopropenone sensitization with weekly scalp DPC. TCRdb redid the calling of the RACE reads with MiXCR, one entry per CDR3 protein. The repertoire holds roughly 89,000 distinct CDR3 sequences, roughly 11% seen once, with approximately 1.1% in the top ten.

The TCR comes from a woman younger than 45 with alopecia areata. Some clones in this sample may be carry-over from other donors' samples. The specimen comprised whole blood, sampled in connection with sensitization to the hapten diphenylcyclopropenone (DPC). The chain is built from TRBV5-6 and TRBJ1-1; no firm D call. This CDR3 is CASSLGQANTEAFF. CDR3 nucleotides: TGTGCCAGCAGCTTGGGGCAGGCGAACACTGAAGCTTTCTTT. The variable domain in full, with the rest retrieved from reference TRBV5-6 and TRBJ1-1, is DAGVTQSPTHLIKTRGQQVTLRCSPKSGHDTVSWYQQALGQGPQFIFQYYEEEERQRGNFPDRFSGHQFPNYSSELNVNALLLGDSALYLCASSLGQANTEAFFGQGTRLTVV.